The 12 T cell receptor beta chains below come from one sample, sequenced in a study of memory CD4+ T cells and cytomegalovirus serostatus. TCRdb's table, derived via immunoSEQ multiplex PCR, lists solely in-frame clones and lacks some. The table has tens of thousands of clones, around 88% seen once. Single viable CD3+CD4+CD8-CD45RO+ cells were sorted as the memory CD4+ T cells. Sequencing was done on a sample of memory CD4+ T cells from blood. Receptors were obtained from an adult in good health and CMV-seropositive.

As for this clone: The same CDR3 also results from other DNA sequences found in this sample. This chain joins TRBV7-2 and TRBJ2-5, with D possibly being TRBD1 (7 bases). The CDR3 is 14 residues long. Germline-derived CDR1 and CDR2 are SGHTA and FQGNSA. Trimming removed 3 bases from V and 4 bases from J, with 12 bases in between. The DNA for the CDR3 is TGTGCCAGCAGCTTTCAGGGGGGAGGAGAGACCCAGTACTTC. Translation gives CASSFQGGGETQYF.

The CDR3 sequence: CASSPTTGLSGELFF. DNA of the CDR3: TGTGCCAGCTCACCGACGACAGGACTTTCCGGGGAGCTGTTTTTT. The V gene is TRBV18, the J gene TRBJ2-2; TRBD1 is a possible D gene (6 bases). Germline CDR1 KGHSH, CDR2 LQKENI. Trimming left V 3 bases short and J 6 bases short, with 14 bases between. This CDR3 has 15 residues.

This clone is medium-sized in the sample. V and J are TRBV4-1 and TRBJ2-2; D possibly corresponds to TRBD2 (5 bases). The V end lost 0 bases, the J end lost 6 bases, and 17 bases lay between the germline ends. The germline V gene encodes CDR1 MGHRA and CDR2 YSYEKL. The CDR3 has 17 amino acids. The chain's CDR3 is CASSQDRGGSPPGELFF. CDR3 coding DNA: TGCGCCAGCAGCCAAGATCGGGGTGGCAGTCCCCCCGGGGAGCTGTTTTTT.

The CDR3, as DNA: TGTGCCAGCAGTTTGGGACAGGGTGGCTACACCTTC. Its protein product is CASSLGQGGYTF. The chain joins TRBV28 to TRBJ1-2, with 9 positions matching TRBD1. The CDR3 runs to 12 residues. Trimming cost V 3 bases and J 7 bases; bases outside gene matches: 0. Per the germline V gene, CDR1 is MDHEN and CDR2 is SYDVKM.

The CDR3 spells CASTPTFLGEQYF. The CDR3 DNA reads as TGTGCCAGCACCCCTACTTTCTTGGGCGAGCAGTACTTC. V is TRBV2 and J is TRBJ2-7; no clear D. V was trimmed by 7 bases and J by 6 bases, leaving 16 bases between them. CDR1 and CDR2 (germline): SNHLY, FYNNEI. The length of the CDR3 is 13 residues. The full variable domain, its missing parts supplied by reference TRBV2 and TRBJ2-7, is EPEVTQTPSHQVTQMGQEVILRCVPISNHLYFYWYRQILGQKVEFLVSFYNNEISEKSEIFDDQFSVERPDGSNFTLKIRSTKLEDSAMYFCASTPTFLGEQYFGPGTRLTVT.

The chain couples TRBV11-2 to TRBJ1-1, with D maybe TRBD1 (6 bases). Trimming shortened V by 8 bases and J by 1 base, and 17 bases separated the two germline ends. The germline V gene has CDR1 SGHAT and CDR2 FQNNGV. The CDR3 runs to 15 residues. The CDR3 reads CASCERGGQNTEAFF. In DNA form, the CDR3 reads TGTGCCAGCTGCGAAAGGGGGGGTCAGAACACTGAAGCTTTCTTT.

The chain carries TRBV11-3 and TRBJ2-6, with D unresolved. This CDR3 has 13 residues. Trimming took off 9 bases at V and 0 bases at J, with 6 bases between the two ends. Germline values: CDR1 SGHNT, CDR2 YENEEA. CDR3 nucleotides: TGTGCCAGTGCAGCCTCTGGGGCCAACGTCCTGACTTTC. It translates to CASAASGANVLTF.

The gene calls are TRBV18 and TRBJ1-1; D is possibly TRBD1 (5 bases). CDR3 length: 14 residues. The germline gives CDR1 KGHSH, CDR2 LQKENI. The V gene lost 5 bases and the J gene lost 1 base, with 11 bases spanning the gap. This CDR3 reads CASSRGRQNTEAFF. DNA for the CDR3: TGTGCCAGCTCAAGGGGACGGCAGAACACTGAAGCTTTCTTT.

The chain uses TRBV7-2 and TRBJ1-2; D may be TRBD1 (6 bases). V was trimmed by 1 base and J by 5 bases, leaving 14 bases between them. This CDR3 is 15 amino acids long. Germline V gene data show CDR1 as SGHTA and CDR2 as FQGNSA. CDR3 coding DNA: TGTGCCAGCAGCTTAGTCGCAGGGGAAGTGTATGGCTACACCTTC. Translation gives CASSLVAGEVYGYTF.

This clone showed up just a few times. V usage is TRBV29-1 and J usage is TRBJ2-2; perhaps TRBD1 as D (5 bases). Per the germline V gene, CDR1 is SQVTM and CDR2 is ANQGSEA. The V gene lost 7 bases and the J gene lost 5 bases, with 14 bases spanning the gap. There are 13 residues in the CDR3. CDR3 region: CSGGGSGTGELFF. The CDR3 DNA follows: TGCAGCGGGGGCGGCTCGGGTACCGGGGAGCTGTTTTTT.

The V and J genes are TRBV7-6 and TRBJ2-7; D is ambiguous. The germline V gene has CDR1 SGHVS and CDR2 FNYEAQ. The CDR3 is 12 residues long. Trimming left V 5 bases short and J 4 bases short, with 9 bases between. The CDR3 region has the DNA TGTGCCAGCAGCCACAACTCTTACGAGCAGTACTTC. It translates to CASSHNSYEQYF.

The chain uses TRBV2 and TRBJ2-7; D is ambiguous. This CDR3 has 15 residues. The germline V gene has CDR1 SNHLY and CDR2 FYNNEI. Trimming left V 7 bases short and J 4 bases short, with 20 bases between. The CDR3 sequence: CASTLRARLFYEQYF. In DNA, the CDR3 is TGTGCCAGCACTCTAAGGGCCCGACTTTTTTACGAGCAGTACTTC. The full variable domain, with the rest looked up from reference TRBV2 and TRBJ2-7, is EPEVTQTPSHQVTQMGQEVILRCVPISNHLYFYWYRQILGQKVEFLVSFYNNEISEKSEIFDDQFSVERPDGSNFTLKIRSTKLEDSAMYFCASTLRARLFYEQYFGPGTRLTVT.